These T cell receptor beta chains were read from a single sample in a study of CD8 T cells in ankylosing spondylitis. Each CDR3 protein is one row after TCRdb ran MiXCR on the 5' RACE reads. The sample includes around 210,000 distinct CDR3 sequences, approximately 8% of them seen just once. The sequenced material came from blood, either unsorted or a sorted T cell fraction (not recorded which). All receptors derive from a female donor with ankylosing spondylitis or in good health (not recorded which). CDR3s include the opening cysteine and the closing phenylalanine or tryptophan. The order of the fields is V gene, J gene, CDR3 protein.

>TRBV7-8|TRBJ2-6
CASSLWGRSSGANVLTF
>TRBV15|TRBJ1-2
CATSRVPQGSFGYTF
>TRBV7-9|TRBJ2-1
CASSPLHEQFF
>TRBV2|TRBJ2-1
CASSDSLAGYNEQFF
>TRBV12-3/TRBV12-4|TRBJ2-5
CASSPGGAGPETQYF
>TRBV7-9|TRBJ2-1
CANSDSSSYNEQFF
>TRBV6-2/TRBV6-3|TRBJ2-1
CASSWTGGGYEQFF
>TRBV11-2|TRBJ2-5
CASSLGRGASLQETQYF
>TRBV10-3|TRBJ2-7
CASGDGRDLYEQYF
>TRBV5-1|TRBJ2-3
CASSLDGNGDTQYF
>TRBV29-1|TRBJ2-2
CSVEEEDSLAGSTGELFF
>TRBV4-3|TRBJ1-1
CASSLGQGAEAFF
>TRBV30|TRBJ2-1
CAWSHRDWEQFF